The subject of this entry is one TCR beta chain. The data derive from a study of blood T cell repertoires in COVID-19. As for the study in general: The study drew acute and convalescent COVID-19 samples from the United States, Italy and Spain. T cells, B-cell-depleted T cells, or PBMCs provided the cDNA or gDNA that served as material.

How the authors handled the data: Amplification from reference gene primers served as the basis for estimated nucleated cell counts. The data were produced by immunoSEQ multiplex PCR, yet TCRdb's version contains in-frame clones alone and is incomplete. V, J and clone size are those of that table, while D and trimming were read from the DNA. The sample contains 200,000 to 250,000 clones, approximately 85% of which appear only once. Germline V gene sequence: CDR1 LNHDA, CDR2 SQIVND (reference sequence). This CDR3 spans 13 amino acids. The V and J ends lost 8 bases and 4 bases, in that order; junction bases with no gene match: 7.

The sequenced sample consisted of peripheral blood. This chain joins TRBV19 and TRBJ1-2; the match to TRBD1 covers 7 bases. The sequence came from a man aged 40-50 years with acute or convalescent COVID-19. The CDR3 loop is CASWLRTGYGYTF. The CDR3 region has the DNA TGTGCCAGTTGGCTCCGGACAGGCTATGGCTACACCTTC.